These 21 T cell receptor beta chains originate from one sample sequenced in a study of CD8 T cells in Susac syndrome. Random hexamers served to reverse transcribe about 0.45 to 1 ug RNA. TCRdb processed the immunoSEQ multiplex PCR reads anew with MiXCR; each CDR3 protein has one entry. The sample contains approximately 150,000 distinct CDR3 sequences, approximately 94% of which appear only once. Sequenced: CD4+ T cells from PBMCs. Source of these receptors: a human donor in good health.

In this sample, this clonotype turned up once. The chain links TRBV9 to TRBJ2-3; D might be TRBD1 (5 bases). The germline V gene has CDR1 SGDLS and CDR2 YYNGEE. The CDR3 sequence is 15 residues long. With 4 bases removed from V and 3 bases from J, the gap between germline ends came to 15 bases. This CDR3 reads CASSPRTIRTDTQYF. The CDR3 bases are TGTGCCAGCAGCCCGAGGACAATACGGACAGATACGCAGTATTTT. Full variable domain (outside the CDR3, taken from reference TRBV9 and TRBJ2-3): DSGVTQTPKHLITATGQRVTLRCSPRSGDLSVYWYQQSLDQGLQFLIQYYNGEERAKGNILERFSAQQFPDLHSELNLSSLELGDSALYFCASSPRTIRTDTQYFGPGTRLTVL.

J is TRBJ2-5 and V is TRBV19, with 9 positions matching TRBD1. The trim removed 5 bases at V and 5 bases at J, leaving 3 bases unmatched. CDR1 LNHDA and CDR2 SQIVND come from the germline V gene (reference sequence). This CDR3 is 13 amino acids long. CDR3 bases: TGTGCCAGTAGTCAACAGGGGGCCGAGACCCAGTACTTC. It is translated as CASSQQGAETQYF. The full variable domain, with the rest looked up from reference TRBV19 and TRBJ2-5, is DGGITQSPKYLFRKEGQNVTLSCEQNLNHDAMYWYRQDPGQGLRLIYYSQIVNDFQKGDIAEGYSVSREKKESFPLTVTSAQKNPTAFYLCASSQQGAETQYFGPGTRLLVL.

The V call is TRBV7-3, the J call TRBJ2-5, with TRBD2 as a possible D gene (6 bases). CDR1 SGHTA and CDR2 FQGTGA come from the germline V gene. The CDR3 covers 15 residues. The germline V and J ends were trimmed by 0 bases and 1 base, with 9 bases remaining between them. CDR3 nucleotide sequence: TGTGCCAGCAGCTTAACGGGTAGCGGCCAAGAGACCCAGTACTTC. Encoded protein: CASSLTGSGQETQYF.

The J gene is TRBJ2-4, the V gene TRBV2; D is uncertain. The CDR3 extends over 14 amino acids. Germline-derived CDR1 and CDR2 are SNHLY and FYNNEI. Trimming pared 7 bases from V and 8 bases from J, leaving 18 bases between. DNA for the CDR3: TGTGCCAGCACCATGCTCACGGGTAGGGACATTCAGTACTTC. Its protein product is CASTMLTGRDIQYF.

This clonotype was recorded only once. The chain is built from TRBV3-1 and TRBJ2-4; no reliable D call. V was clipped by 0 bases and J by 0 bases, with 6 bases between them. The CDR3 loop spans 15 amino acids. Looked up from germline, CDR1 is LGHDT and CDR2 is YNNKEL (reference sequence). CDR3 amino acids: CASSQESLAKNIQYF. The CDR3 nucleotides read TGTGCCAGCAGCCAAGAATCACTAGCCAAAAACATTCAGTACTTC.

The CDR3 sequence: CAWSSGPYLTLHF. The CDR3 DNA reads as TGTGCCTGGAGTTCTGGACCTTATCTAACCCTCCACTTT. The gene calls are TRBV30 and TRBJ1-6; the D is unclear. There are 13 residues in the CDR3. The germline V gene encodes CDR1 GTSNPN and CDR2 SVGIG (reference sequence). V lost 2 bases and J 14 bases, leaving 16 bases between the germline ends.

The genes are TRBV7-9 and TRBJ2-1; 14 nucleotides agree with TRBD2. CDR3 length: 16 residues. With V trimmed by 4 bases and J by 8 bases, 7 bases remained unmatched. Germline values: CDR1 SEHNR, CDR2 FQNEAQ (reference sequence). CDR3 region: CASSSGTSGSGYEQFF. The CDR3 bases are TGTGCCAGCAGCTCCGGGACTAGCGGGAGCGGGTATGAGCAGTTCTTC. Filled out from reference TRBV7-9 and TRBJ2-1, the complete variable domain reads DTGVSQNPRHKITKRGQNVTFRCDPISEHNRLYWYRQTLGQGPEFLTYFQNEAQLEKSRLLSDRFSAERPKGSFSTLEIQRTEQGDSAMYLCASSSGTSGSGYEQFFGPGTRLTVL.

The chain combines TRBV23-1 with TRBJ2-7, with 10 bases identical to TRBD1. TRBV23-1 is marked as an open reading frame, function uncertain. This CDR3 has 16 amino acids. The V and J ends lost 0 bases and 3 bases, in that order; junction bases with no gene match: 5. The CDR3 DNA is TGCGCCAGCAGTCAATCGGACAGGGGGAATATCTACGAGCAGTACTTC. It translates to CASSQSDRGNIYEQYF.

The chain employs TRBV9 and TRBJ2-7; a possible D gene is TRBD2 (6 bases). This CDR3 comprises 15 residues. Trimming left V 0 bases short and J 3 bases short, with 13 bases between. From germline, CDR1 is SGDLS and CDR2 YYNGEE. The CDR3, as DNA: TGTGCCAGCAGCGTAGAAAGCGGGCCTATCTACGAGCAGTACTTC. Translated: CASSVESGPIYEQYF.

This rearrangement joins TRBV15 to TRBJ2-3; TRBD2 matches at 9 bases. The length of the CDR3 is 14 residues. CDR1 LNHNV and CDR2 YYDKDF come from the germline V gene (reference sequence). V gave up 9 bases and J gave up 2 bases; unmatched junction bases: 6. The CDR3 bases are TGTGCCACTCGACTAGCGGAATACACAGATACGCAGTATTTT. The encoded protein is CATRLAEYTDTQYF.

The CDR3 region is CASSQEGRGRLSYEQYF. In DNA, the CDR3 is TGTGCCAGCAGCCAAGAAGGAAGGGGCCGCTTATCCTACGAGCAGTACTTC. The V and J genes are TRBV3-1 and TRBJ2-7, with D perhaps matching TRBD1 (5 bases). In germline, CDR1 is LGHDT, CDR2 YNNKEL (reference sequence). V lost 0 bases to trimming and J lost 1 base, with 16 bases between them. There are 17 residues in the CDR3.

In nucleotides, the CDR3 is TGTGCCAGCAGCCTGTGGGGACAGCAGGACACCTTC. It encodes CASSLWGQQDTF. The genes are TRBV3-1 and TRBJ1-2; 7 bases agree with TRBD1. Germline V CDR1 and CDR2: LGHDT, YNNKEL (reference sequence). V shed 4 bases and J 12 bases; nucleotides not matched to a gene: 8. The CDR3 consists of 12 residues.

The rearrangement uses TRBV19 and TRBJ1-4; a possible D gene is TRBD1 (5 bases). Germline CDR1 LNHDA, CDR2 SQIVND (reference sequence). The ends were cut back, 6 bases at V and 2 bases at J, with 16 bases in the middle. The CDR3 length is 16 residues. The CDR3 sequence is CASRNRDGGTNEKLFF. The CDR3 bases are TGTGCCAGTAGGAACCGGGACGGAGGGACTAATGAAAAACTGTTTTTT.

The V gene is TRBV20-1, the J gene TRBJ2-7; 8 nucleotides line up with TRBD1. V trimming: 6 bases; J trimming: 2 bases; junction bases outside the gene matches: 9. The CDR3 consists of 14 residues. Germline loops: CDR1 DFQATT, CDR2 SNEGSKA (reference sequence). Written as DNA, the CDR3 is TGCAGTGCCCCTCGACAGGGGACCACCTACGAGCAGTACTTC. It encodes CSAPRQGTTYEQYF.

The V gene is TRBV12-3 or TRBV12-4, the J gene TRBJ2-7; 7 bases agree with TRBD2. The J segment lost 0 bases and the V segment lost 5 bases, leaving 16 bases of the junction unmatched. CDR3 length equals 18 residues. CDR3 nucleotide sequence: TGTGCCAGCAGTCACCCCGGCGGACTAGTCCCGAGCTCCTACGAGCAGTACTTC. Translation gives CASSHPGGLVPSSYEQYF.

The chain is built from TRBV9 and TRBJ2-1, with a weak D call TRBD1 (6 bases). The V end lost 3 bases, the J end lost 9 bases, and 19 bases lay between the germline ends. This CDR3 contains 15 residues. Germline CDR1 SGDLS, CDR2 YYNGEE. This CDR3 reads CASSGMDSSLGEQFF. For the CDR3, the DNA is TGTGCCAGCAGCGGTATGGACAGTAGCCTTGGTGAGCAGTTCTTC.

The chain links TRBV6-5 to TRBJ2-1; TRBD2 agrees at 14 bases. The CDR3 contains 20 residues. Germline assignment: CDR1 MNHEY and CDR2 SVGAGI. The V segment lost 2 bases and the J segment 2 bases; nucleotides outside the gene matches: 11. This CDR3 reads CASSYPMTSGRARTYNEQFF. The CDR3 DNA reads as TGTGCCAGCAGTTACCCTATGACTAGCGGGAGGGCCAGAACCTACAATGAGCAGTTCTTC.

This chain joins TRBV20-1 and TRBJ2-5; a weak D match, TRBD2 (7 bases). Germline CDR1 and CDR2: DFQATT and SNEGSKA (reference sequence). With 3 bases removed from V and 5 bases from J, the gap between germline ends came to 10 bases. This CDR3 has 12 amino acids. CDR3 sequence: CSASKGGETQYF. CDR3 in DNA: TGCAGTGCTAGTAAGGGGGGGGAGACCCAGTACTTC.

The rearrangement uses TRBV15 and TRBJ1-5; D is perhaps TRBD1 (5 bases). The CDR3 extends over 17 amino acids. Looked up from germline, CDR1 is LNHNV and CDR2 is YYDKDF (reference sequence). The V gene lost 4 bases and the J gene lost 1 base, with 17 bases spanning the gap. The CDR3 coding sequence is TGTGCCACCAGCACAAAACTGACAGCAAACAGCAATCAGCCCCAGCATTTT. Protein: CATSTKLTANSNQPQHF.

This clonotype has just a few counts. CDR3 sequence reads: CASSLSGTGVAAYEQYF. The CDR3 coding sequence is TGTGCCAGCAGTTTATCTGGGACAGGTGTCGCGGCTTACGAGCAGTACTTC. The rearrangement uses TRBV27 and TRBJ2-7; 8 bases are a match to TRBD1. The CDR3 is 17 amino acids. The V and J ends lost 0 bases and 4 bases, in that order; junction bases with no gene match: 11. Germline values: CDR1 MNHEY, CDR2 SMNVEV (reference sequence).

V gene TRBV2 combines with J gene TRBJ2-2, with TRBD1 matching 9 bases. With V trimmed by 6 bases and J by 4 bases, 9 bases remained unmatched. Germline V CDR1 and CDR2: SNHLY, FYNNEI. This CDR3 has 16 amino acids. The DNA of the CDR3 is TGTGCCAGCAGGCTCGCCGGGGGACAGGGCACCGGGGAGCTGTTTTTT. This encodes CASRLAGGQGTGELFF.